This entry features one T cell receptor (beta chain) sequence. Antigen: not known. A multiplex PCR was run with 60 Vbeta primers and 13 Jbeta primers. TCRdb's copy holds only in-frame clones and misses some; the assay was immunoSEQ multiplex PCR. The data hold 40,000 to 45,000 clones, with roughly 51% observed a single time. These data come from a study of cytomegalovirus exposure and HLA in healthy donors. General study results and limits: The study labeled around 160 TCR beta chains cytomegalovirus-associated. It was reportedly the case that the classifier diagnosed cytomegalovirus status with high specificity and sensitivity.

This sequence was found in a man aged 55 to 70 in good health and CMV-seronegative. The specimen was PBMCs.

CDR3 region: CASSVGAGEQEQFF. In DNA, the CDR3 is TGTGCCAGCAGCGTAGGGGCAGGGGAGCAGGAGCAGTTCTTC. The rearrangement uses TRBV9 and TRBJ2-1, with D possibly TRBD1 on 6 matching bases. The germline CDR1 and CDR2 sequences are SGDLS and YYNGEE. The CDR3 runs 14 residues. V lost 0 bases and J lost 10, with 14 bases in between.